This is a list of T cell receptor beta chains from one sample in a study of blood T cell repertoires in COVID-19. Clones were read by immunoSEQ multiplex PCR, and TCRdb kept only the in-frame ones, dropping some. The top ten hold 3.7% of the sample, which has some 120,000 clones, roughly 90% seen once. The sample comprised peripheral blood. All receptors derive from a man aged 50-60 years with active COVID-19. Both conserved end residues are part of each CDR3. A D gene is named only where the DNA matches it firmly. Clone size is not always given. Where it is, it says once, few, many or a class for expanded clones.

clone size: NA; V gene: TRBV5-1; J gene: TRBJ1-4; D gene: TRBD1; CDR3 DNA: TGCGCCAGCAGCCCCGGACAGGGGGCGCCGGAAAAACTGTTTTTT; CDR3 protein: CASSPGQGAPEKLFF
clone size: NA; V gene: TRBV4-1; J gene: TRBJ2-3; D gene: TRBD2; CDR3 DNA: TGCGCCAGCAGCCAAACGACTAGCGGGACGTACACAGATACGCAGTATTTT; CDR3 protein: CASSQTTSGTYTDTQYF
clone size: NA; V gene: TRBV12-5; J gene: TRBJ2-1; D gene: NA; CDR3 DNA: TGTGCTAGTGGTTCTAGGCCTATGGACAATGAGCAGTTCTTC; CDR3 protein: CASGSRPMDNEQFF
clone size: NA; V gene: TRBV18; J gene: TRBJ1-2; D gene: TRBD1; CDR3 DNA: TGTGCCAGCTCACCACCGTCAGGGGGCGCAGATGGCTACACCTTC; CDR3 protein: CASSPPSGGADGYTF
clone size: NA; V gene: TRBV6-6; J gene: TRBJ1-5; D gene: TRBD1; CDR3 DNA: TGTGCTACTCAACAGGGGGCCGGGCAGCCCCAGCATTTT; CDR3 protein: CATQQGAGQPQHF
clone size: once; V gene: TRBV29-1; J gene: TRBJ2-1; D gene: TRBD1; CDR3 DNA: TGCAGCGTCAAGATATCCGACAGGGGGCTCTACAATGAGCAGTTCTTC; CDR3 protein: CSVKISDRGLYNEQFF
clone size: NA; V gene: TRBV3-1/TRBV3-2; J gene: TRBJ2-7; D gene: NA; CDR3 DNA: TGTGCCAGCAGCCAACTCTACGAGCAGTACTTC; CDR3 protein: CASSQLYEQYF
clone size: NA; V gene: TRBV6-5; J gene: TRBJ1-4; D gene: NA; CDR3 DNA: TGTGCCAGCAGAATGGAGGGGGGGAGAGAAAAACTGTTTTTT; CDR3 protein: CASRMEGGREKLFF
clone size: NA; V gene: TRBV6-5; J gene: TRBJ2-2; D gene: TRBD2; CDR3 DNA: TGTGCCATCCTGACTCAGCGGGGGGTTACCGGGGAGCTGTTTTTT; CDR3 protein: CAILTQRGVTGELFF
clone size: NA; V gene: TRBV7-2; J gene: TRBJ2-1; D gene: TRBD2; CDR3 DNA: TGTGCCAGCTCAAGAGGACTAGCGGATTACAATGAGCAGTTCTTC; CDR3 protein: CASSRGLADYNEQFF
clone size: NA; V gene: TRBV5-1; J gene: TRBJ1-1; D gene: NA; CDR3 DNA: TGCGCCAGCAGCTTCTCGACAGGTTCGCCAACGAACACTGAAGCTTTCTTT; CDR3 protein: CASSFSTGSPTNTEAFF
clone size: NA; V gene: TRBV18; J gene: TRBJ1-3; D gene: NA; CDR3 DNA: TGTGCCAGCTCACAGACTCGACAGGCATACTCTGGAAACACCATATATTTT; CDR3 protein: CASSQTRQAYSGNTIYF
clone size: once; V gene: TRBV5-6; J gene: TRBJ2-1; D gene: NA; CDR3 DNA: TGTGCCAGCAGCTTGGTGACAGCTCCAATATCCTACAATGAGCAGTTCTTC; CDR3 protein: CASSLVTAPISYNEQFF
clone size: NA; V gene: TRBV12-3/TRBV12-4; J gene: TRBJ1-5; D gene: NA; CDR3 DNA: TGTGCCAGCAGTTTGGGGGGGGTCCAGCCCCAGCATTTT; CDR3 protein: CASSLGGVQPQHF
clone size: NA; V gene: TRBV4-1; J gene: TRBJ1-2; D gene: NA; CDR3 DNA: TGCGCCAGCAGCCAAGAGTCGGGTCGCTATGGCTACACCTTC; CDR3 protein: CASSQESGRYGYTF
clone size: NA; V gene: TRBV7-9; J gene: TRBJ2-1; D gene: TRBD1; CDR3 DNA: TGTGCCAGCAGCTTAAATTCAGGGGGCTTCGGGAATGAGCAGTTCTTC; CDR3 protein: CASSLNSGGFGNEQFF
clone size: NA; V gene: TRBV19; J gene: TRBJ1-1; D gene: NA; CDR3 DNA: TGTGCCAGTAGTTTGCAGGGGTTGAACACTGAAGCTTTCTTT; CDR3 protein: CASSLQGLNTEAFF
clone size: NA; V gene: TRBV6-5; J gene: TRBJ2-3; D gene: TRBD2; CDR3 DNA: TGTGCCACCAAGGGGAGGGAGAGCACAGATACGCAGTATTTT; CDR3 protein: CATKGRESTDTQYF
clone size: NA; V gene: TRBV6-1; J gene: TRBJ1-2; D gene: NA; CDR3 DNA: TGTGCCAGCAGTGAGAGCAGGGACTATGGCTACACCTTC; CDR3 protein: CASSESRDYGYTF
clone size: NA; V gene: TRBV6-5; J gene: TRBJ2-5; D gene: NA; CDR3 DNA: TGTGCCAGCAGTTACTCGCGGTTGCCCTACCAAGAGACCCAGTACTTC; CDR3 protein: CASSYSRLPYQETQYF
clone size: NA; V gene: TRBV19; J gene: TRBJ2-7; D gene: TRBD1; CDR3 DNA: TGTGCCAGTAGTGCCTACGGTGAGACAGGGAGCGAGCAGTACTTC; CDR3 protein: CASSAYGETGSEQYF
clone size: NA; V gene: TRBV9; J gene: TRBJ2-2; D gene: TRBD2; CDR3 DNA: TGTGCCAGCAGCGGACATAGCGGGAAGGTTGGTGGGGAGCTGTTTTTT; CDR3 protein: CASSGHSGKVGGELFF
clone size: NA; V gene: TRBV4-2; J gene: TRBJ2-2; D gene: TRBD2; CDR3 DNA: TGTGCCAGCAGCCAAGATCGGGCTAGCGGGAGGGGGGAGCTGTTTTTT; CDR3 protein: CASSQDRASGRGELFF
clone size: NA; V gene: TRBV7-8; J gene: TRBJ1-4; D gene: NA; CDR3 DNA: TGTGCCAGCAGCCCGCGACCCTCCAGGAATGAAAAACTGTTTTTT; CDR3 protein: CASSPRPSRNEKLFF
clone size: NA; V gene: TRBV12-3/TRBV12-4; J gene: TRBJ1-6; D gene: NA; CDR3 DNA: TGTGCCAGCAGTCCCGGAGGGTCACCCCTCCACTTT; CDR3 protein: CASSPGGSPLHF
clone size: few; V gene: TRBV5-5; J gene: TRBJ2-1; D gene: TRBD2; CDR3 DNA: TGTGCCAGCAGCGCCACAGGCGGGAGGCCGACTTCCTACAATGAGCAGTTCTTC; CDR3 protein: CASSATGGRPTSYNEQFF
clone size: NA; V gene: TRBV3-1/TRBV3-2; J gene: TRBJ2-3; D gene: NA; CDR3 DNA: TGTGCCAGCAGCCAAGGTCGAAGTAGAACGCAGTATTTT; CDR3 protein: CASSQGRSRTQYF
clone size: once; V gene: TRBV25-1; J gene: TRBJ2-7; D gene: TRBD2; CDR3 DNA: TGTGCCAGCAGTGAATGGGAGGGTCCCTACGAGCAGTACTTC; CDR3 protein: CASSEWEGPYEQYF
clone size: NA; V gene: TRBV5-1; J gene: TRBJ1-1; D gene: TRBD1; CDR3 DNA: TGCGCCAGCAGCTCTGGGACAGCCCGAAACACTGAAGCTTTCTTT; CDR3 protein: CASSSGTARNTEAFF
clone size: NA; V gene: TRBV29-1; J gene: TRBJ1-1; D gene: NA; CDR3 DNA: TGCAGCTGTTACAGGGACACTGAAGCTTTCTTT; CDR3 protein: CSCYRDTEAFF
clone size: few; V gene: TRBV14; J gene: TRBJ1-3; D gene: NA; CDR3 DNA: TGTGCCAGCAGCTCCTGGACACTCGATAATTCTGGAAACACCATATATTTT; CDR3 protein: CASSSWTLDNSGNTIYF
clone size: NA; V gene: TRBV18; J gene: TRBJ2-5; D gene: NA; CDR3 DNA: TGTGCCAGCTCACCAGAGGCCAGGGCCCAAGAGACCCAGTACTTC; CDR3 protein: CASSPEARAQETQYF
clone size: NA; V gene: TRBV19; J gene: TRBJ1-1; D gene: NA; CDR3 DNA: TGTGCCAGTAGTCCCTCGATGGGGGGGTCGGAAGCTTTCTTT; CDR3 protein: CASSPSMGGSEAFF
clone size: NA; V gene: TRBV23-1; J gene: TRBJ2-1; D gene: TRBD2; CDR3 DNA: TGCGCCAGCAGTCTCACTCAAAACAAGCTAGCGGGAGAGAACAATGAGCAGTTCTTC; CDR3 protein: CASSLTQNKLAGENNEQFF
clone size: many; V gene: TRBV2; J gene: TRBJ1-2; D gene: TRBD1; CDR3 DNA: TGTGCCAGCAGTGGGGACCGGGACAGGGGGCCTTCTAACTATGGCTACACCTTC; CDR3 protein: CASSGDRDRGPSNYGYTF
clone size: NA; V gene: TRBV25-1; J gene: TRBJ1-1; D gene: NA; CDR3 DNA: TGTGCCAGCAGTGAATCCGGGAGAATGAGGGCCACTGAAGCTTTCTTT; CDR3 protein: CASSESGRMRATEAFF